This entry lists 17 T cell receptor beta chains sequenced from one sample in a study of T cells in Graves' hyperthyroidism and ophthalmopathy. There were TCR beta CDR3 regions amplified from RNA transcripts. Carried out on the TCR CDR3, a first-round RT-PCR used the HTBI primer set. MiXCR was run by TCRdb on the multiplex PCR reads, yielding one entry per CDR3 protein. This sample carries about 710,000 distinct CDR3 sequences, approximately 16% of them seen once, and the ten largest clones take roughly 8%. Sequencing used blood. The receptor source for this set is a man aged 18-30 years with Graves' hyperthyroidism.

This clonotype was found many times. The chain employs TRBV20-1 and TRBJ2-7, with 13 bases identical to TRBD2. The V segment lost 0 bases and the J segment 3 bases; nucleotides outside the gene matches: 5. The CDR3 consists of 16 residues. CDR1 and CDR2 from the germline V gene are DFQATT and SNEGSKA (reference sequence). This chain's CDR3 is CSARDLGLAGVYEQYF. The CDR3 nucleotides read TGCAGTGCTAGAGACCTAGGACTAGCGGGAGTCTACGAGCAGTACTTC.

Turning to this clonotype: Possible read error: a much larger clone is one base away. The chain links TRBV20-1 to TRBJ2-7; 7 bases line up with TRBD2. This CDR3 contains 15 residues. With 0 bases clipped from V and 3 bases from J, the junction kept 8 bases outside the gene matches. Per germline, CDR1 DFQATT and CDR2 SNEGSKA (reference sequence). For the CDR3, the DNA is TGCAGTGCTAGAGATTCGGGAGGAGTTTACTACGAGCAGTACTTC. It encodes CSARDSGGVYYEQYF.

This clonotype showed up just a few times. J is TRBJ2-7 and V is TRBV3-1, with 7 nucleotides matching TRBD2. Germline-derived CDR1 and CDR2 are LGHDT and YNNKEL (reference sequence). The CDR3 length is 17 residues. J was trimmed by 3 bases and V by 0 bases; bases with no gene match: 11. The CDR3 protein is CASSQELRWEGLYEQYF. The DNA for the CDR3 is TGTGCCAGCAGCCAAGAGCTTCGGTGGGAGGGCCTCTACGAGCAGTACTTC.

This clonotype showed up many times. The chain employs TRBV11-2 and TRBJ1-2; D remains unclear. V was cut by 4 bases and J by 1 base, with 7 bases left in between. The CDR3 has 13 residues. Germline CDR1 SGHAT, CDR2 FQNNGV. CDR3 in DNA: TGTGCCAGCAGCTCTGGGCATAACTATGGCTACACCTTC. Translating it yields CASSSGHNYGYTF.

This clonotype was seen repeatedly, ten times or more. The V gene is TRBV20-1, the J gene TRBJ2-1; D remains ambiguous. Germline CDR1 is DFQATT and CDR2 is SNEGSKA (reference sequence). V was cut by 0 bases and J by 7 bases, with 13 bases left in between. The CDR3 is 14 residues long. The CDR3 loop is CSARDHPFGNEQFF. In nucleotides, the CDR3 is TGCAGTGCTAGAGATCACCCTTTTGGGAATGAGCAGTTCTTC.

This clonotype has ten or more counts. The rearrangement links TRBV28 to TRBJ2-5; TRBD2 agrees at 7 bases. The CDR3 totals 12 residues. Unmatched junction bases numbered 2, after V lost 3 bases and J lost 7 bases. Germline CDR1 reads MDHEN; CDR2 reads SYDVKM. In DNA form, the CDR3 reads TGTGCCAGCAGTTTTAGCGGGCCGACCCAGTACTTC. This sequence encodes CASSFSGPTQYF.

The table lists this clonotype with a few counts. This chain connects TRBV6-1 to TRBJ2-1, with D hard to call. Germline V gene sequence: CDR1 MNHNS, CDR2 SASEGT. Trimming took off 5 bases at V and 7 bases at J, with 27 bases between the two ends. The CDR3 consists of 18 residues. The CDR3 DNA reads TGTGCCAGCAGTACATCGGCGGTGACTTTCCTCTTTGGGAATGAGCAGTTCTTC. Protein sequence: CASSTSAVTFLFGNEQFF.

This clonotype came up many times. The chain has TRBV7-2 and TRBJ2-7; perhaps TRBD2 as D (7 bases). Trimming left V 10 bases short and J 0 bases short, with 16 bases between. CDR1 is SGHTA and CDR2 is FQGNSA in the germline V gene. The CDR3 length is 14 residues. The CDR3 here is CATRGGLGSYEQYF. The CDR3 coding sequence is TGTGCCACAAGGGGGGGCCTAGGCTCCTACGAGCAGTACTTC.

V and J are TRBV6-4 and TRBJ2-5, with D possibly TRBD2 on 6 matching bases. CDR1 and CDR2 (germline): MRHNA, SNTAGT. Trimming shortened V by 10 bases and J by 4 bases, and 16 bases separated the two germline ends. The CDR3 is 13 amino acids. CDR3: CATSVQGGETQYF. The CDR3, as DNA: TGTGCCACCTCAGTCCAGGGAGGAGAGACCCAGTACTTC.

This clonotype was seen repeatedly, ten times or more. The V call is TRBV4-2, the J call TRBJ1-1; D is possibly TRBD1 (6 bases). The CDR3 has 15 amino acids. Germline V gives CDR1 LGHNA, CDR2 YNFKEQ. Trimming removed 0 bases at V and 1 base at J, with 9 bases between. The CDR3 loop is CASSQDNRANTEAFF. The CDR3 DNA is TGTGCCAGCAGCCAAGATAACAGGGCGAACACTGAAGCTTTCTTT.

The chain couples TRBV12-5 to TRBJ2-3, with 10 bases lining up with TRBD1. The ends lost 6 bases at V and 5 bases at J; junction bases unmatched: 5. The germline gives CDR1 LGHNT, CDR2 FRNRAP. The CDR3 consists of 14 residues. The CDR3 protein is CASGPGTGVDTQYF. CDR3 DNA sequence: TGTGCTAGTGGCCCCGGGACAGGGGTAGATACGCAGTATTTT.

With regard to this clonotype: The germline gene is not matched at one end of the junction; a read error may be the cause. The chain carries TRBV27 and TRBJ2-7, with 11 positions matching TRBD1. The CDR3 totals 13 residues. The germline V gene encodes CDR1 MNHEY and CDR2 SMNVEV (reference sequence). The CDR3: CASSLGQGGERYF. CDR3 bases: TGTGCCAGCAGCCTGGGACAGGGGGGAGAGCGGTACTTC.

The table lists this clonotype with many counts. The rearrangement links TRBV11-1 to TRBJ2-7; no reliable D call. Per the germline V gene, CDR1 is SGHAT and CDR2 is FQDESV (reference sequence). V was shortened by 1 base and J by 3 bases, with 7 bases between the two germline ends. This CDR3 comprises 13 residues. The CDR3 is CASSLDSDYEQYF. CDR3 coding DNA: TGTGCCAGCAGCTTAGACAGCGACTACGAGCAGTACTTC.

This clonotype was seen repeatedly, ten times or more. This sequence joins TRBV7-2 and TRBJ2-3; D is undetermined. V shed 1 base and J shed 0 bases, with 8 bases lying between them. Germline V gene sequence: CDR1 SGHTA, CDR2 FQGNSA. The CDR3 totals 15 residues. This CDR3 is CASSLDRRSTDTQYF. The CDR3 DNA is TGTGCCAGCAGCTTAGACCGACGCAGCACAGATACGCAGTATTTT.

V usage is TRBV2 and J usage is TRBJ2-7; D is ambiguous. CDR3 length: 13 residues. Germline-derived CDR1 and CDR2 are SNHLY and FYNNEI. Deletions cut 6 bases from V and 0 bases from J, with 9 bases between. The CDR3 here is CASSSPDSYEQYF. The CDR3 region has the DNA TGTGCCAGCAGCTCCCCGGACTCCTACGAGCAGTACTTC.

This clonotype was observed a handful of times. V usage is TRBV4-3 and J usage is TRBJ2-7, with 14 bases aligning to TRBD2. The germline CDR1 and CDR2 sequences are LGHNA and YSLEER. V gave up 3 bases and J gave up 2 bases; unmatched junction bases: 9. The CDR3 contains 18 residues. The DNA of the CDR3 is TGCGCCAGCAGCCAGGGCACGGGGACTAGCGGGAGCACCTACGAGCAGTACTTC. Its translation is CASSQGTGTSGSTYEQYF.

The genes are TRBV7-6 and TRBJ2-7; possibly TRBD1 for D (6 bases). The germline CDR1 and CDR2 sequences are SGHVS and FNYEAQ. The CDR3 consists of 17 residues. Trimming cost V 1 base and J 1 base, with 17 bases left between them. CDR3 in DNA: TGTGCCAGCAGCTTAGGGTTAAGGGGACACCTTTCCTACGAGCAGTACTTC. Encoded protein: CASSLGLRGHLSYEQYF.